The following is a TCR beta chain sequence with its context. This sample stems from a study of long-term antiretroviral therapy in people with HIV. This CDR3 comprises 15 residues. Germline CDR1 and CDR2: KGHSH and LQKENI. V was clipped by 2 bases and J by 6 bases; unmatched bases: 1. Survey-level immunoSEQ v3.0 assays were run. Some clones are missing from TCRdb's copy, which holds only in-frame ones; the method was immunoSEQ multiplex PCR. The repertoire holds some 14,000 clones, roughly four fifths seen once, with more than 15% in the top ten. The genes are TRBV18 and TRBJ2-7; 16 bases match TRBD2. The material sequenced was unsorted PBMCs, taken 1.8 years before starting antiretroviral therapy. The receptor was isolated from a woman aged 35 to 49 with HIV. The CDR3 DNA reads TGTGCCAGCTCACCAGGGACTAGCGGGAGGGGCGAGCAGTACTTC. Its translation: CASSPGTSGRGEQYF.